The present T cell receptor beta chain was sequenced within a study of spatial heterogeneity in lung cancer. Across the whole study: An average of more than ten raw reads was observed per unique TCR and UMI combination.

Deletions cut 2 bases from V and 4 bases from J, with 11 bases between. There are 14 residues in the CDR3. Germline V gene data show CDR1 as SEHNR and CDR2 as FQNEAQ (reference sequence). Note on this clonotype: Found in a library prepared for alpha chains, this beta chain is an off-target read, and its abundance has little meaning.

TCRdb redid the calling of the 5' RACE reads with MiXCR, one entry per CDR3 protein. The data hold fewer than 1,200 distinct CDR3 sequences, with less than 60% observed a single time. Time point described: sample taken at primary tumor resection. No cell sorting; template was whole RNA from tumor, lung tissue or PBMC. This chain connects TRBV7-9 to TRBJ2-5; D call uncertain. Sequenced material: PBMCs, taken at surgery. This receptor was identified in a male donor with early-stage non-small cell lung cancer. The CDR3 loop is CASSLIGSIETQYF. The CDR3 DNA sequence: TGTGCCAGCAGCTTAATTGGTTCGATAGAGACCCAGTACTTC.